The next 29 T cell receptor beta chains were all read from a single sample in a study of T cells in Graves' hyperthyroidism and ophthalmopathy. RNA transcripts served as the template for amplifying TCR beta CDR3 regions. In the first-round RT-PCR of the TCR CDR3, the HTBI primer set was used. TCRdb redid the calling of the multiplex PCR reads with MiXCR, one entry per CDR3 protein. The sample records approximately 200,000 distinct CDR3 sequences, 18% being singletons. The sample consisted of blood. Source of these receptors: a man aged 35 to 55 with Graves' hyperthyroidism.

This clonotype was observed at least ten times. The V gene is TRBV10-3, the J gene TRBJ2-7, with 7 positions matching TRBD1. Trimming at V came to 6 bases and at J to 4 bases, leaving 12 bases not matched to a gene. Germline V lookup: CDR1 ENHRY, CDR2 SYGVKD. This CDR3 has 15 amino acids. The CDR3 loop reads CAISPSDRAAYEQYF. The CDR3 region has the DNA TGTGCCATCAGCCCTTCAGACAGGGCTGCTTACGAGCAGTACTTC.

This clonotype was counted a few times. This chain joins TRBV12-3 or TRBV12-4 and TRBJ1-5; D is ambiguous. V lost 6 bases and J lost 5, with 17 bases in between. This CDR3 spans 15 amino acids. In DNA form, the CDR3 reads TGTGCCAGCAGCCAGTCGAGATATGGGGATCAGCCCCAGCATTTT. This gives the protein CASSQSRYGDQPQHF.

This clonotype was recorded many times. This chain joins TRBV7-9 and TRBJ1-4, with 7 bases matching TRBD1. This CDR3 is 16 amino acids long. V was clipped by 5 bases and J by 3 bases; unmatched bases: 9. Germline V lookup: CDR1 SEHNR, CDR2 FQNEAQ (reference sequence). The CDR3 DNA sequence: TGTGCCAGCAGCGTTCGGAGGGGGCTTGCTAATGAAAAACTGTTTTTT. Translated, it gives CASSVRRGLANEKLFF.

This clonotype was counted a few times. The chain couples TRBV19 to TRBJ1-1, with 8 nucleotides matching TRBD1. Germline V gene sequence: CDR1 LNHDA, CDR2 SQIVND (reference sequence). There are 14 residues in the CDR3. Trimming removed 5 bases from V and 4 bases from J; junction bases left unmatched: 6. CDR3 nucleotide sequence: TGTGCCAGTAGTGTCACAGGGGGTTCCACTGAAGCTTTCTTT. Residues: CASSVTGGSTEAFF.

This clonotype showed up many times. The rearrangement links TRBV2 to TRBJ2-7; 9 nucleotides align to TRBD1. Trimming cost V 3 bases and J 8 bases; bases outside gene matches: 5. This CDR3 is 13 amino acids long. Germline V CDR1 and CDR2: SNHLY, FYNNEI. CDR3 DNA: TGTGCCAGCAGTGATCGGACAGGGGACAAGCAGTACTTC. Translating gives CASSDRTGDKQYF.

Many counts were recorded for this clonotype. The chain is built from TRBV4-3 and TRBJ2-1; D is undetermined. Germline-derived CDR1 and CDR2 are LGHNA and YSLEER. This CDR3 has 15 amino acids. The V end was cut by 1 base, the J end by 6 bases, with 13 bases between. CDR3 residues: CASSQGTHPVNEQFF. CDR3 sequence (DNA): TGCGCCAGCAGCCAAGGAACTCACCCAGTCAATGAGCAGTTCTTC.

The DNA for the CDR3 is TGTGCCTGGTCCGGTAGCGGGGGGCCTAGAGGTGGGGAGCTGTTTTTT. Its translation is CAWSGSGGPRGGELFF. The rearrangement uses TRBV30 and TRBJ2-2, with 10 positions matching TRBD2. The CDR3 loop spans 16 amino acids. CDR1 GTSNPN and CDR2 SVGIG come from the germline V gene (reference sequence). Trimming at V came to 5 bases and at J to 8 bases, leaving 14 bases not matched to a gene. The entire variable domain, with the rest obtained from reference TRBV30 and TRBJ2-2, is as follows: SQTIHQWPATLVQPVGSPLSLECTVEGTSNPNLYWYRQAAGRGLQLLFYSVGIGQISSEVPQNLSASRPQDRQFILSSKKLLLSDSGFYLCAWSGSGGPRGGELFFGEGSRLTVL.

Notes on this clonotype: A much larger clone differs from this one at a single base, so this may be a read error. This chain joins TRBV5-6 and TRBJ1-3, with 7 bases that match TRBD1. The CDR3 is made up of 15 amino acids. The V gene end was trimmed by 1 base and the J gene end by 0 bases; junction bases not matched to a gene: 1. CDR1 SGHDT and CDR2 YYEEEE come from the germline V gene. In DNA form, the CDR3 reads TGTGCCAGCAGCTTGAGGGGGCCCTCTGGAAACACCATATATTTT. It encodes CASSLRGPSGNTIYF.

This clonotype has at least ten counts. The DNA of the CDR3 is TGTGCCAGCAGCCATAGCGGGGGCCCTTGGGAGCAGTACTTC. This translates into CASSHSGGPWEQYF. The genes are TRBV3-1 and TRBJ2-7; 9 nucleotides match TRBD2. The CDR3 is 14 residues long. The germline gives CDR1 LGHDT, CDR2 YNNKEL (reference sequence). The ends lost 3 bases at V and 7 bases at J; junction bases unmatched: 7.

This clonotype appeared many times. V gene TRBV20-1 combines with J gene TRBJ2-1, with 13 bases lining up with TRBD2. Germline lookup yields CDR1 DFQATT and CDR2 SNEGSKA (reference sequence). The CDR3 has 14 amino acids. After removal of 5 bases from V and 3 bases from J, the junction contained 1 base not matched to a gene. The CDR3 spells CSAGTSGIYNEQFF. CDR3 bases: TGCAGTGCTGGGACTAGCGGGATCTACAATGAGCAGTTCTTC.

A word on this clonotype: A much larger clone lies one base from this, so it may be a read error. The chain combines TRBV5-4 with TRBJ2-3; tentatively, D is TRBD2 (5 bases). Germline loops: CDR1 SGHNT, CDR2 YYREEE (reference sequence). The CDR3 covers 15 residues. The CDR3 loop reads CAGSPDGMSTDTQYF. CDR3 DNA sequence: TGTGCCGGCAGCCCGGACGGGATGAGCACAGATACGCAGTATTTT.

The chain uses TRBV28 and TRBJ1-6, with TRBD1 matching 10 bases. V lost 4 bases to trimming and J lost 7 bases; unmatched junction nucleotides: 10. Germline V gene lookup returns CDR1 MDHEN and CDR2 SYDVKM. The CDR3 consists of 17 residues. The CDR3 loop is CASSSLYGTGDNSPLHF. CDR3 nucleotides: TGTGCCAGCAGTTCCTTATACGGGACAGGGGACAATTCACCCCTCCACTTT.

This clonotype was seen repeatedly, ten times or more. The chain is built from TRBV3-1 and TRBJ1-2, with TRBD1 as a possible D gene (5 bases). Trimming took off 4 bases at V and 4 bases at J, with 13 bases between the two ends. CDR3 size: 14 residues. Germline-derived CDR1 and CDR2 are LGHDT and YNNKEL (reference sequence). In DNA, the CDR3 is TGTGCCAGCAGCCCACCGACAGCTTCCTATGGCTACACCTTC. It encodes CASSPPTASYGYTF.

This clonotype was picked up many times. DNA for the CDR3: TGCGCCAGCAGCTTGGGGGCTAGCAGCCTCGGGGAGCAGTACTTC. Amino acids: CASSLGASSLGEQYF. The chain carries TRBV5-1 and TRBJ2-7; maybe TRBD2 (5 bases). The CDR3 contains 15 residues. The V end was cut by 0 bases, the J end by 7 bases, with 17 bases between. Germline CDR1 and CDR2: SGHRS and YFSETQ.

In its sample, this clonotype was seen a few times. This rearrangement joins TRBV19 to TRBJ2-5; D might be TRBD1 or TRBD2, each matching 5 bases. The V gene's germline CDR1 is LNHDA and CDR2 SQIVND (reference sequence). Deletions cut 3 bases from V and 5 bases from J, with 7 bases between. CDR3 length: 12 residues. The CDR3 reads CASSIEGETQYF. CDR3 sequence (DNA): TGTGCCAGTAGTATCGAGGGGGAGACCCAGTACTTC.

This clonotype occurred a few times. This may arise from a read error, as a much more abundant clone is one base away. The J gene is TRBJ2-7, the V gene TRBV27, with 7 nucleotides matching TRBD1. The CDR3 loop spans 13 amino acids. The junction had 7 bases not matched to a gene; V was cut back by 10 bases and J by 1 base. Germline CDR1 MNHEY, CDR2 SMNVEV (reference sequence). The DNA for the CDR3 is TGTGCCAACGCCGGGACAGTTTCCTACGAGCAGTACTTC. Its protein is CANAGTVSYEQYF.

The V and J genes are TRBV20-1 and TRBJ2-4; 10 bases line up with TRBD2. Germline-derived CDR1 and CDR2 are DFQATT and SNEGSKA (reference sequence). The CDR3 extends over 19 amino acids. Trimming removed 4 bases from V and 0 bases from J; junction bases left unmatched: 15. The CDR3 here is CSAIALPSGGPGAKNIQYF. CDR3 nucleotides: TGCAGTGCTATAGCTCTTCCTAGCGGGGGCCCCGGAGCCAAAAACATTCAGTACTTC.

This clonotype was seen repeatedly, ten times or more. The chain recombines TRBV30 with TRBJ1-1, with D possibly being TRBD1 (5 bases). Germline loops: CDR1 GTSNPN, CDR2 SVGIG (reference sequence). V lost 4 bases to trimming and J lost 12 bases, with 15 bases between them. The CDR3 covers 11 residues. The CDR3 sequence is CAWMQGRVSFF. CDR3 bases: TGTGCCTGGATGCAGGGACGAGTGTCTTTCTTT.

This clonotype appeared a few times. The chain uses TRBV5-1 and TRBJ2-5, with 11 bases lining up with TRBD1. Trimming cost V 0 bases and J 5 bases; bases outside gene matches: 3. From germline, CDR1 is SGHRS and CDR2 YFSETQ. The CDR3 extends over 15 amino acids. CDR3 sequence reads: CASSLGDRGFETQYF. CDR3 in DNA: TGCGCCAGCAGCTTGGGGGACAGGGGGTTTGAGACCCAGTACTTC.

This clonotype was recorded at least ten times. The chain combines TRBV18 with TRBJ2-3; D gene ambiguous. There are 15 residues in the CDR3. Germline CDR1 reads KGHSH; CDR2 reads LQKENI. V dropped 1 base and J dropped 4 bases, with 12 bases sitting between them. The DNA of the CDR3 is TGTGCCAGCTCACCACGGGCATTCGAGTCAGATACGCAGTATTTT. Amino acids: CASSPRAFESDTQYF.

This chain joins TRBV7-6 and TRBJ2-5; D is perhaps TRBD2 (6 bases). Germline values: CDR1 SGHVS, CDR2 FNYEAQ. Trimming took off 5 bases at V and 5 bases at J, with 12 bases between the two ends. The CDR3 totals 13 residues. CDR3 DNA: TGTGCCAGCAGCGGGACTTCTCGCGAGACCCAGTACTTC. Residues: CASSGTSRETQYF.

In this sample, this clonotype turned up a few times. The V and J genes are TRBV6-2 or TRBV6-3 and TRBJ1-5; D gene unclear. Germline CDR1 reads MNHEY; CDR2 reads SVGEGT. V was clipped by 2 bases and J by 2 bases, with 10 bases between them. The CDR3 is 15 residues long. CDR3 sequence reads: CASSYDGPGNQPQHF. The CDR3 bases are TGTGCCAGCAGTTACGACGGGCCTGGCAATCAGCCCCAGCATTTT.

This clonotype was observed a single time. The CDR3 loop reads CASSLDQGGYGYTF. CDR3 DNA sequence: TGTGCCAGCAGCTTAGATCAAGGGGGCTATGGCTACACCTTC. V gene TRBV7-2 combines with J gene TRBJ1-2; tentatively, D is TRBD1 (6 bases). Looked up from germline, CDR1 is SGHTA and CDR2 is FQGNSA. The CDR3 totals 14 residues. V was shortened by 1 base and J by 4 bases, with 10 bases between the two germline ends. Complete variable domain (other parts from reference TRBV7-2 and TRBJ1-2): GAGVSQSPSNKVTEKGKDVELRCDPISGHTALYWYRQSLGQGLEFLIYFQGNSAPDKSGLPSDRFSAERTGGSVSTLTIQRTQQEDSAVYLCASSLDQGGYGYTFGSGTRLTVV.

V and J are TRBV5-1 and TRBJ2-7; 10 nucleotides align to TRBD1. V was clipped by 2 bases and J by 2 bases; unmatched bases: 4. Germline V gene sequence: CDR1 SGHRS, CDR2 YFSETQ. The CDR3 consists of 15 residues. The CDR3 DNA reads as TGCGCCAGCAGCTTCTCCGGGACAGGGGCCTACGAGCAGTACTTC. Protein sequence: CASSFSGTGAYEQYF.

Ten or more counts support this clonotype. This rearrangement joins TRBV6-1 to TRBJ2-3; 9 positions agree with TRBD1. This CDR3 contains 14 residues. CDR1 is MNHNS, CDR2 SASEGT, per germline. With 8 bases clipped from V and 4 bases from J, the junction kept 7 bases outside the gene matches. The CDR3: CASFGTGGADTQYF. The CDR3 DNA sequence: TGTGCCAGCTTCGGAACAGGGGGCGCAGATACGCAGTATTTT.

This clonotype came up many times. The chain's CDR3 is CASSLGPSGSDNEQFF. The DNA of the CDR3 is TGCGCCAGCAGCTTGGGGCCTAGCGGGAGCGACAATGAGCAGTTCTTC. This chain links TRBV5-1 with TRBJ2-1; 10 positions agree with TRBD2. The CDR3 runs to 16 residues. The V gene end was trimmed by 0 bases and the J gene end by 5 bases; junction bases not matched to a gene: 5. Germline CDR1 is SGHRS and CDR2 is YFSETQ.

This clonotype occurred many times. The V gene is TRBV7-2, the J gene TRBJ2-7; 8 nucleotides line up with TRBD2. This CDR3 is built from 15 residues. The germline CDR1 and CDR2 sequences are SGHTA and FQGNSA. J gave up 4 bases and V 1 base, and 6 bases lay outside the gene matches. This chain's CDR3 is CASSLVTAGEYEQYF. The CDR3 DNA reads TGTGCCAGCAGCTTAGTTACAGCGGGGGAATACGAGCAGTACTTC.

This clonotype was seen many times. The rearrangement links TRBV5-1 to TRBJ2-7; D is unresolved. The germline gives CDR1 SGHRS, CDR2 YFSETQ. V lost 1 base and J 0 bases, leaving 8 bases between the germline ends. The CDR3 extends over 14 amino acids. The CDR3 DNA reads as TGCGCCAGCAGCTTGCTTCCGAGCTCCTACGAGCAGTACTTC. This codes for CASSLLPSSYEQYF. The full variable domain, completed using reference TRBV5-1 and TRBJ2-7, is KAGVTQTPRYLIKTRGQQVTLSCSPISGHRSVSWYQQTPGQGLQFLFEYFSETQRNKGNFPGRFSGRQFSNSRSEMNVSTLELGDSALYLCASSLLPSSYEQYFGPGTRLTVT.

The rearrangement joins TRBV15 to TRBJ2-1, with D uncertain. In germline, CDR1 is LNHNV, CDR2 YYDKDF (reference sequence). The CDR3 is 15 amino acids. The V gene lost 0 bases and the J gene lost 3 bases, with 9 bases spanning the gap. The CDR3 DNA follows: TGTGCCACCAGCAGAGAGGTGGGCGACTACAATGAGCAGTTCTTC. It encodes CATSREVGDYNEQFF.